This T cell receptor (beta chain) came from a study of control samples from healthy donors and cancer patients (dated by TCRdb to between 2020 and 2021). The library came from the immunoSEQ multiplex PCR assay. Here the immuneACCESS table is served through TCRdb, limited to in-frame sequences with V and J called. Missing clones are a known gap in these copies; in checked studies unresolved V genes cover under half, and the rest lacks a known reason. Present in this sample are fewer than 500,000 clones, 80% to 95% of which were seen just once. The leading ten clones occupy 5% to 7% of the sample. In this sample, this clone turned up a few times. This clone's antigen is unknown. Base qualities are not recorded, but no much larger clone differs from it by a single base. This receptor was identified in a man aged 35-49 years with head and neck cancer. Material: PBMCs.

For the CDR3, the sequence is CASSAGRADTQYF. In nucleotide form, the sequence is TGTGCCAGCAGCGCCGGTCGGGCAGATACGCAGTATTTT. The chain is encoded by TRBV6-5 joined to TRBJ2-3; no D gene can be assigned with confidence. From cysteine to phenylalanine, the CDR3 is 13 amino acids long. The DNA shown is the 39-base CDR3, in frame from base 1. CDR1 and CDR2 are drawn from the germline V gene: MNHEY, SVGAGI. Cut back by 6 bases and 4 bases, the V and J ends lie 11 bases apart.